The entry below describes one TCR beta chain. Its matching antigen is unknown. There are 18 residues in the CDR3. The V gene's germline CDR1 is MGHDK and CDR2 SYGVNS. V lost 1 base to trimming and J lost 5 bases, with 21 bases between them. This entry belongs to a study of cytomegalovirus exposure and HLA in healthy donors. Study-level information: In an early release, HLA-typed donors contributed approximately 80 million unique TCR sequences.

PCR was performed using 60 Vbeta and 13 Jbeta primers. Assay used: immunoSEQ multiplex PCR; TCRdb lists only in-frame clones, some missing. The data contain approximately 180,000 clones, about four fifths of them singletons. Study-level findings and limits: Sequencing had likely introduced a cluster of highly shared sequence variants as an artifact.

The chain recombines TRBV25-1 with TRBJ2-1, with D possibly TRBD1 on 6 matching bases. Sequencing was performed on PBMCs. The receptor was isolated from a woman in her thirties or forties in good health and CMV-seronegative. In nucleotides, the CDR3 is TGTGCCAGCAGTGAATCAAAGACGACAGGACCCACGGACAATGAGCAGTTCTTC. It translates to CASSESKTTGPTDNEQFF.